Described below is a single T cell receptor (beta chain) sequence and its context. This specimen belongs to a study of T cell changes during pregnancy in multiple sclerosis. The CDR3 is 14 residues long. CDR1 is SGHRS and CDR2 is YFSETQ in the germline V gene. V lost 0 bases and J lost 5, with 12 bases in between. Using immunoSEQ multiplex PCR, the repertoire was profiled, and TCRdb retains in-frame clones only, with some absent. The repertoire holds some 120,000 clones, with around 97% as singletons. The TCR comes from a female donor with multiple sclerosis, enrolled in a pregnancy study. The V gene is TRBV5-1, the J gene TRBJ2-7, with D possibly TRBD2 on 5 matching bases. Sequencing was performed on peripheral blood, taken after pregnancy. DNA of the CDR3: TGCGCCAGCAGCTTGGGAGGGAGAGCGAACGAGCAGTACTTC. Its translation: CASSLGGRANEQYF.